Listed here is a single T cell receptor (beta chain). These data come from a study of CD8 T cells in Susac syndrome. An input of roughly 0.5 to 1 ug of RNA was subjected to reverse transcription using random hexamers. Amplification of TCR beta CDR3 was carried out by immunoSEQ multiplex PCR, which covered 54 Vbeta and 13 Jbeta segments. One entry per CDR3 protein results from TCRdb running MiXCR on the immunoSEQ multiplex PCR reads. The sample has more than 200,000 distinct CDR3 sequences, 80% to 95% seen once. The V end lost 5 bases, the J end lost 1 base, and 14 bases lay between the germline ends. The germline V gene encodes CDR1 LNHNV and CDR2 YYDKDF (reference sequence). The CDR3 consists of 15 residues.

This receptor was obtained from a human donor with multiple sclerosis. The specimen sequenced was CD8+ T cells from PBMCs. The V and J genes are TRBV15 and TRBJ2-5; no firm D call. The CDR3 protein is CATSQEIDTQETQYF. CDR3 sequence (DNA): TGTGCCACCAGCCAGGAGATCGATACCCAAGAGACCCAGTACTTC.